The 3 T cell receptor beta chains reported below all come from one sample, sequenced in a study of cytomegalovirus exposure and HLA in healthy donors (dated by TCRdb to about 2017). Library preparation was by the immunoSEQ multiplex PCR assay. For the multiplex PCR, a mixture combining 60 forward primers for TCR Vbeta segments and 13 reverse primers for TCR Jbeta segments was used. In TCRdb, the immuneACCESS table is reduced to in-frame sequences with V and J assigned. These tables do not hold every clone; where another copy was compared, an unresolved V gene accounts for under half, and the others remain unexplained. Recorded for this sample are some 200,000 clones; roughly four fifths of them occurred a single time. The ten largest clones take up 1.5% to 2% of the sample. What was sequenced was PBMCs. The receptor set was obtained from a woman aged 18-30 years in good health and CMV-seronegative.

There are a few counts of this clone. This rearrangement joins TRBV29-1 to TRBJ1-1; no definite D call. From germline, CDR1 is SQVTM and CDR2 ANQGSEA. The CDR3 is 15 amino acids. The chain's CDR3 is CSDLILLGENTEAFF. The CDR3 nucleotides read TGCAGTGACCTTATATTGCTCGGGGAGAACACTGAAGCTTTCTTT. Supplemented by reference TRBV29-1 and TRBJ1-1, the full variable domain reads SAVISQKPSRDICQRGTSLTIQCQVDSQVTMMFWYRQQPGQSLTLIATANQGSEATYESGFVIDKFPISRPNLTFSTLTVSNMSPEDSSIYLCSDLILLGENTEAFFGQGTRLTVV.

The V and J genes are TRBV7-2 and TRBJ2-1; the match to TRBD2 covers 10 bases. CDR3 size: 14 residues. Trimming at V came to 6 bases and at J to 6 bases, leaving 5 bases not matched to a gene. From germline, CDR1 is SGHTA and CDR2 FQGNSA. This chain's CDR3 is CASSGLAAGNEQFF. CDR3 DNA: TGTGCCAGCAGTGGACTAGCGGCCGGCAATGAGCAGTTCTTC.

In its sample, this clone was seen a few times. The V and J genes are TRBV2 and TRBJ1-5, with TRBD1 identical over 7 bases. Per the germline V gene, CDR1 is SNHLY and CDR2 is FYNNEI. The CDR3 is made up of 15 amino acids. Trimming took 6 bases from V and 4 from J; bases not matched to a gene: 9. In nucleotides, the CDR3 is TGTGCCAGCAGCCCCGAAGGGGGCAGAAATCAGCCCCAGCATTTT. Its protein product is CASSPEGGRNQPQHF.